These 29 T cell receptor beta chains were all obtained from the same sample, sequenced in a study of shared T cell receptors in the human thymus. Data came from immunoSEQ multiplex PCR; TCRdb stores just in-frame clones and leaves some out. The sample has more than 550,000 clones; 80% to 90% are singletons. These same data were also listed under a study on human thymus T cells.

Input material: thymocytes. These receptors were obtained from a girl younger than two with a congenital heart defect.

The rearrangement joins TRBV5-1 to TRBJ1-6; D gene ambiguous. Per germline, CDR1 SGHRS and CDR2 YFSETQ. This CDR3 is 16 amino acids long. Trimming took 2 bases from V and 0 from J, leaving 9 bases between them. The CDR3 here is CASSLAKSSYNSPLHF. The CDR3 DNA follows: TGCGCCAGCAGCTTAGCGAAGAGCTCCTATAATTCACCCCTCCACTTT.

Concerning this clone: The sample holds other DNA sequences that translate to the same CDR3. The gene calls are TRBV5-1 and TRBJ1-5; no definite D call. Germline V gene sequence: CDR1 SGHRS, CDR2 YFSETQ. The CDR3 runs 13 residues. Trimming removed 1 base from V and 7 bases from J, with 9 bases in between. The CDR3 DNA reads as TGCGCCAGCAGCTTGCGGGGAAACCAGCCCCAGCATTTT. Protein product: CASSLRGNQPQHF.

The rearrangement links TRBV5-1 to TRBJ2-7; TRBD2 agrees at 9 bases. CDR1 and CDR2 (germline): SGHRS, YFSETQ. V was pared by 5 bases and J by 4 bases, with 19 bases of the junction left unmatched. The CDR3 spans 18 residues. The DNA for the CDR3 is TGCGCCAGCAGTCGGACCACTCCAAGACTAGCGGAGATATACGAGCAGTACTTC. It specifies CASSRTTPRLAEIYEQYF.

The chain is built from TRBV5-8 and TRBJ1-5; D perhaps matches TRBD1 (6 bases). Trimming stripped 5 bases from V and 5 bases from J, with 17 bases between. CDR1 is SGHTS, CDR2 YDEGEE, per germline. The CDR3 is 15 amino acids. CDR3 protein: CASRLQGRFDQPQHF. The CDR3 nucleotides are TGTGCCAGCAGGCTACAGGGTAGGTTCGATCAGCCCCAGCATTTT.

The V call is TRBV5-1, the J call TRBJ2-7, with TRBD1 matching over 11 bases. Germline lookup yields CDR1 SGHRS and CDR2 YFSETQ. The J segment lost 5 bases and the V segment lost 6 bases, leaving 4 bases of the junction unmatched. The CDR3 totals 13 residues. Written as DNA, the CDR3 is TGCGCCAGCAACTCGGGACAGGGGGACGAGCAGTACTTC. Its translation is CASNSGQGDEQYF.

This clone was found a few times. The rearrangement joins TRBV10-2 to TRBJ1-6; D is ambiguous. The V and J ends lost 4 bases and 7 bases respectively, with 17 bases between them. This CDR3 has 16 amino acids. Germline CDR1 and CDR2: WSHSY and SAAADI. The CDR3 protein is CASSGRVEDPNSPLHF. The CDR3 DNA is TGCGCCAGCAGTGGACGAGTTGAGGATCCCAATTCACCCCTCCACTTT.

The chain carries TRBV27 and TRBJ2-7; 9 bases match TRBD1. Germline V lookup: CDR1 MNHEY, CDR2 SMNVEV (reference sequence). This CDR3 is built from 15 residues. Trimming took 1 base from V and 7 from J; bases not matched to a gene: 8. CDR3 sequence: CASSLWDRVSREQYF. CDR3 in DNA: TGTGCCAGCAGTTTATGGGACAGGGTTAGCCGGGAGCAGTACTTC.

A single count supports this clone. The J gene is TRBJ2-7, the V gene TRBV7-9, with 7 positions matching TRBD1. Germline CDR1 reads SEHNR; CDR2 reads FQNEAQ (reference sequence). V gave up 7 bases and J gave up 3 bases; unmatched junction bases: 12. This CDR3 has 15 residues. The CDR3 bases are TGTGCCAGCACCCCGGGACAGTTTCGGGACTACGAGCAGTACTTC. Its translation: CASTPGQFRDYEQYF.

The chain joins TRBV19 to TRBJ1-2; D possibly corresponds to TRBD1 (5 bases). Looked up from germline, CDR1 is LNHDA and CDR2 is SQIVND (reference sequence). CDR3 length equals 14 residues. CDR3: CAISPRGDRVGYTF. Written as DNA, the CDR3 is TGTGCGATCTCACCTCGGGGGGATAGGGTTGGCTACACCTTC.

CDR3 DNA sequence: TGTGCCAGCAGTCCGGACAGGGGTTACAATGAGCAGTTCTTC. Protein: CASSPDRGYNEQFF. The chain recombines TRBV28 with TRBJ2-1; 9 nucleotides line up with TRBD1. In germline, CDR1 is MDHEN, CDR2 SYDVKM. The CDR3 extends over 14 amino acids. The junction had 3 bases not matched to a gene; V was cut back by 5 bases and J by 4 bases.

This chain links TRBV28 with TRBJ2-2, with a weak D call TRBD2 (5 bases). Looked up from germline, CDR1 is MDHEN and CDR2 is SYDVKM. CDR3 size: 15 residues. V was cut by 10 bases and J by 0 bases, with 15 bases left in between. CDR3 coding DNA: TGTGCCACCAGCCCCGGGATTACGAACACCGGGGAGCTGTTTTTT. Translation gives CATSPGITNTGELFF.

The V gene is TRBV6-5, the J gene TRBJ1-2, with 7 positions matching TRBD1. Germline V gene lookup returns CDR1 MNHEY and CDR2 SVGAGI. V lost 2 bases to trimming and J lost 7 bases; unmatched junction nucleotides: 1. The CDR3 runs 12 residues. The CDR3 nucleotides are TGTGCCAGCAGTTACGACAGGGTTGGCTACACCTTC. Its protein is CASSYDRVGYTF.

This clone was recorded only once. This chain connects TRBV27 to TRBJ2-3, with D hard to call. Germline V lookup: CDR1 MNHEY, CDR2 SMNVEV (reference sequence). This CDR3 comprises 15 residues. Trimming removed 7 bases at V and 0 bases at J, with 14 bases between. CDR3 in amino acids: CASNGDSTSTDTQYF. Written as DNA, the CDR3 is TGTGCCAGCAACGGAGATAGTACTAGCACAGATACGCAGTATTTT.

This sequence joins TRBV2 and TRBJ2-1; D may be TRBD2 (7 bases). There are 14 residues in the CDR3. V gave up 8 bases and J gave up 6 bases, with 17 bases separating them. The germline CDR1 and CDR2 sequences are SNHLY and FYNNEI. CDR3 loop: CASGGALYSNEQFF. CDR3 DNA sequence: TGTGCCAGCGGGGGGGCTCTCTATTCCAATGAGCAGTTCTTC. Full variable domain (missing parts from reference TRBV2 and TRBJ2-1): EPEVTQTPSHQVTQMGQEVILRCVPISNHLYFYWYRQILGQKVEFLVSFYNNEISEKSEIFDDQFSVERPDGSNFTLKIRSTKLEDSAMYFCASGGALYSNEQFFGPGTRLTVL.

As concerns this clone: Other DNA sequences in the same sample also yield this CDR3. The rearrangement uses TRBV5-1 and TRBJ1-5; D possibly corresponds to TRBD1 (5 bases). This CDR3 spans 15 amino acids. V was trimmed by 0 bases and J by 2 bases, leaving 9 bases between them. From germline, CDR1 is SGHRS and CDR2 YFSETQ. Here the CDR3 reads CASSLAGQGNQPQHF. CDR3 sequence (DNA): TGCGCCAGCAGCTTGGCAGGGCAGGGCAATCAGCCCCAGCATTTT.

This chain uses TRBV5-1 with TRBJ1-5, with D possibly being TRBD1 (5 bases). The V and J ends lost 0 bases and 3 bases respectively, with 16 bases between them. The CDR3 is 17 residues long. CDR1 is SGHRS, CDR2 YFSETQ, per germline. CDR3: CASSLERVGGNNQPQHF. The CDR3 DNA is TGCGCCAGCAGCTTGGAGAGGGTTGGGGGGAACAATCAGCCCCAGCATTTT.

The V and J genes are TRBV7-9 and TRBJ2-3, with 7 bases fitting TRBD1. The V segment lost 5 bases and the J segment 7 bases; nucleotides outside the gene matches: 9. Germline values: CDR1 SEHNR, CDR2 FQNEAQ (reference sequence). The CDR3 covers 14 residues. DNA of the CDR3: TGTGCCAGCAGCAAGACAGGGAACGAGAATACGCAGTATTTT. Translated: CASSKTGNENTQYF.

The CDR3 reads CASLSPLAGVNEQFF. The CDR3 bases are TGTGCCAGCCTCAGTCCCCTAGCGGGGGTCAATGAGCAGTTCTTC. This chain connects TRBV27 to TRBJ2-1; 10 positions match TRBD2. Germline-derived CDR1 and CDR2 are MNHEY and SMNVEV (reference sequence). Losses at the gene ends were 8 bases for V and 6 bases for J; bases not matched to a gene: 10. CDR3 size: 15 residues.

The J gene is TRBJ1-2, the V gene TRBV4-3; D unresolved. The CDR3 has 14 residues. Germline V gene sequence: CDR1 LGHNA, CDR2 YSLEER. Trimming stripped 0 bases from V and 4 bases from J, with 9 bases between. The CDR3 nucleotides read TGCGCCAGCAGCCAAGAAAATATCGGCTATGGCTACACCTTC. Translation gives CASSQENIGYGYTF.

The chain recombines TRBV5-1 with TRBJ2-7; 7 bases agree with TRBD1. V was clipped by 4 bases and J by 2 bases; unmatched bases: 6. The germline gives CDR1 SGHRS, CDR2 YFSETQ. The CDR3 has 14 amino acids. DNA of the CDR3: TGCGCCAGCAGCCCCCAGACAGGGCCCTACGAGCAGTACTTC. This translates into CASSPQTGPYEQYF.

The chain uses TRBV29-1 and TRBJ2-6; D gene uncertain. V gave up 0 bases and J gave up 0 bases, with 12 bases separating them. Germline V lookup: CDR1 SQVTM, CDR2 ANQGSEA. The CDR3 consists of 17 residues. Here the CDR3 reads CSVEDSEPASGANVLTF. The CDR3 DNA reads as TGCAGCGTTGAAGACAGCGAACCGGCCTCTGGGGCCAACGTCCTGACTTTC.

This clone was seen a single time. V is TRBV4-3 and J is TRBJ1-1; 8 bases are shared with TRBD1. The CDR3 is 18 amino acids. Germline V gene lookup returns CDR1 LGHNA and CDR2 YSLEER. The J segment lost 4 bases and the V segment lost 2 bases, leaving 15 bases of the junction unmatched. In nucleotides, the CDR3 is TGCGCCAGCAGCCAAAAAGGACGTCCGTGGACAGGGCGCACTGAAGCTTTCTTT. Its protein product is CASSQKGRPWTGRTEAFF.

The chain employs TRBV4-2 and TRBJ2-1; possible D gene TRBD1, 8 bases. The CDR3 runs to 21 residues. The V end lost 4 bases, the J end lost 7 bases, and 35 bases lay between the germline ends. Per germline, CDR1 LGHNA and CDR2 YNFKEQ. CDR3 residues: CASSPLGRGEIHGQGWNEQFF. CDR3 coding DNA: TGTGCCAGCAGCCCATTGGGACGGGGGGAGATACACGGACAGGGCTGGAATGAGCAGTTCTTC.

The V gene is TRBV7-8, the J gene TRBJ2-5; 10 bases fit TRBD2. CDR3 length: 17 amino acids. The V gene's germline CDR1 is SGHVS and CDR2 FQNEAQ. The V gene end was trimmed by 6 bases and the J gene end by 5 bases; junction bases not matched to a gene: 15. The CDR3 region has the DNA TGTGCCAGCAGTTCACATACTAGCGGGGCCCCCGAGGAGACCCAGTACTTC. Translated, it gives CASSSHTSGAPEETQYF. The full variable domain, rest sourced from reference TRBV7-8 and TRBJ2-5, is GAGVSQSPRYKVAKRGQDVALRCDPISGHVSLFWYQQALGQGPEFLTYFQNEAQLDKSGLPSDRFFAERPEGSVSTLKIQRTQQEDSAVYLCASSSHTSGAPEETQYFGPGTRLLVL.

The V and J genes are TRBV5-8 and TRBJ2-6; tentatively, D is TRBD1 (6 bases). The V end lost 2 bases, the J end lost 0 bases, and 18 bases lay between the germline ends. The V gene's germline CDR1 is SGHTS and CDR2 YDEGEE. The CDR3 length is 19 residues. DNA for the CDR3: TGTGCCAGCAGCTTCGACCGGACAGACACTTACTCTGGGGCCAACGTCCTGACTTTC. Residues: CASSFDRTDTYSGANVLTF. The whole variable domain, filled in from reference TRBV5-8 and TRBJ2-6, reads EAGVTQSPTHLIKTRGQQATLRCSPISGHTSVYWYQQALGLGLQFLLWYDEGEERNRGNFPPRFSGRQFPNYSSELNVNALELEDSALYLCASSFDRTDTYSGANVLTFGAGSRLTVL.

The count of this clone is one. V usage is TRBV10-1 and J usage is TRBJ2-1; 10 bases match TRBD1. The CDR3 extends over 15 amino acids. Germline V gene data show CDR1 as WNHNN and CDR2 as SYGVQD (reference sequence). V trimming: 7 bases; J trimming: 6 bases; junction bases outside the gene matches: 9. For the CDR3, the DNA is TGCGCCAGCACCGCCGGACAGGGGGAGACCAATGAGCAGTTCTTC. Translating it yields CASTAGQGETNEQFF.

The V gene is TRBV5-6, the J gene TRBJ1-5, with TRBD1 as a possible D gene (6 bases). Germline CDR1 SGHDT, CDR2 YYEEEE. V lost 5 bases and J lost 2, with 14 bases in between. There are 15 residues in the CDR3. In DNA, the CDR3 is TGTGCCAGCAGGCGGCACAGGGTGCGCAATCAGCCCCAGCATTTT. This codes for CASRRHRVRNQPQHF.

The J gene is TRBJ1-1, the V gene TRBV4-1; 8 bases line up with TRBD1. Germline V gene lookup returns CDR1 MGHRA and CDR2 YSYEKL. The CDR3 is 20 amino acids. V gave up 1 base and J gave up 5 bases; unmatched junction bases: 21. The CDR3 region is CASSQVWTGRRRGRRTEAFF. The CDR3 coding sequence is TGCGCCAGCAGCCAAGTTTGGACAGGGCGAAGGCGTGGCAGAAGAACTGAAGCTTTCTTT.

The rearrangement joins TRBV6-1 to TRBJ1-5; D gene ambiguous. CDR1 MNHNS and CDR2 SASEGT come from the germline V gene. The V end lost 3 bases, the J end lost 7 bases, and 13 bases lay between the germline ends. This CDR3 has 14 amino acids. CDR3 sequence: CASSEFGEHQPQHF. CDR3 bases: TGTGCCAGCAGTGAGTTTGGGGAGCACCAGCCCCAGCATTTT.